These T cell receptor beta chains were read from a single sample in a study of blood T cell repertoires in COVID-19. TCRdb keeps only in-frame clones here, not all; method: immunoSEQ multiplex PCR. The sample contains some 87,000 clones, about 81% of which appear only once. The sample was peripheral blood. These receptor sequences come from a human donor in a cohort sampled during active COVID-19. Both conserved end residues are part of each CDR3. The D gene is left open where the match is weak. Where a row states a size, it is once, few, many or the class of an expanded clone; other rows omit it.

V gene	J gene	clone size	D gene	CDR3 DNA	CDR3 protein
TRBV9	TRBJ2-3	.	.	TGTGCCAGCAGCGTAGGTGCGGCCTCTAGCACAGATACGCAGTATTTT	CASSVGAASSTDTQYF
TRBV7-6	TRBJ1-1	.	.	TGTGCCAGCAGCTTGGCCCCGGGGATGAACACTGAAGCTTTCTTT	CASSLAPGMNTEAFF
TRBV4-3	TRBJ2-5	.	TRBD2	TGCGCCAGCAGCCAAGGGGGCGGGGGATACCAAGAGACCCAGTACTTC	CASSQGGGGYQETQYF
TRBV27	TRBJ2-1	few	TRBD2	TGTGCCAGCAGAGCAGCGATTAGCGGGGGGCCCTACAATGAGCAGTTCTTC	CASRAAISGGPYNEQFF
TRBV18	TRBJ2-5	.	TRBD1	TGTGCCAGCTCACCCCTGGACAGGGAAGAGACCCAGTACTTC	CASSPLDREETQYF
TRBV3-1/TRBV3-2	TRBJ1-2	.	.	TGTGCCAGCAGCCCCCGCGGGGGCCAGGAGGTGGCTGGCTACACCTTC	CASSPRGGQEVAGYTF
TRBV5-1	TRBJ2-3	.	.	TGCGCCAGCAGCTCCTTCAGCGGACCCACAGATACGCAGTATTTT	CASSSFSGPTDTQYF
TRBV7-8	TRBJ2-7	.	.	TGTGCCAGCACCCATTCCAGGATTAGCTCCTACGAGCAGTACTTC	CASTHSRISSYEQYF
TRBV27	TRBJ2-6	.	.	TGTGCCAGCAGTCCGCGGGCCCCAAGAAGGTCTGGGGCCAACGTCCTGACTTTC	CASSPRAPRRSGANVLTF
TRBV6-2/TRBV6-3	TRBJ1-1	.	TRBD1	TGTGCCAGCAGTTACTCAGACAGGGGACAGCACACTGAGGCTTTCTTT	CASSYSDRGQHTEAFF
TRBV27	TRBJ2-3	.	.	TGTGCCAGCAGGCCACAGTCGGCGATGAGCACAGATACGCAGTATTTT	CASRPQSAMSTDTQYF
TRBV27	TRBJ1-4	.	.	TGTGCCAGCAGTTTACAAGAGCTAAATGAAAAACTGTTTTTT	CASSLQELNEKLFF
TRBV18	TRBJ1-1	.	.	TGTGCCAGCTCACCATCCAGGGCAGGCCAGAACACTGAAGCTTTCTTT	CASSPSRAGQNTEAFF